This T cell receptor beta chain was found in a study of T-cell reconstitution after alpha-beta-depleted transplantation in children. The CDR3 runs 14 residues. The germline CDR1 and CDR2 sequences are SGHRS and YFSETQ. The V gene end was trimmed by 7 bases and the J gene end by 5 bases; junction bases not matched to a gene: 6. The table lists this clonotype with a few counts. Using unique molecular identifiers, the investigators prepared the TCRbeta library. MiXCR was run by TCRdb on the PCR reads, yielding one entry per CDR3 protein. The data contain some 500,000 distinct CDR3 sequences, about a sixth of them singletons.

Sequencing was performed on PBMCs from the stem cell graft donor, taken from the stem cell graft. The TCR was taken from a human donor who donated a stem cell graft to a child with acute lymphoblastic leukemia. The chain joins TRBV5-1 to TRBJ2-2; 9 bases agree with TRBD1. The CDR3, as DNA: TGCGCCAGCGGGGGACAGGGAGATACCGGGGAGCTGTTTTTT. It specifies CASGGQGDTGELFF.